This TCR beta chain is from a study of cytomegalovirus exposure and HLA in healthy donors. Study outcomes and limitations: A later analysis found TCR association rates differed by HLA locus, highest for DRB1 and lowest for HLA-C. Across donors, presence/absence analyses took sequencing depth to be roughly uniform. Available immune exposure information covered CMV serostatus only.

As concerns this clone: The antigen is undetermined.

V shed 0 bases, J shed 0 bases, and the junction held 9 bases outside the gene matches. CDR3 length: 18 amino acids. Germline CDR1 reads SGHAT; CDR2 reads FQNNGV. The primer mix had 60 Vbeta and 13 Jbeta primers. Sequencing was performed with immunoSEQ multiplex PCR; in TCRdb, only in-frame clones are kept and a portion is missing. Of fewer than 100,000 clones in the sample, around 77% were seen once. The rearrangement joins TRBV11-2 to TRBJ2-5; 8 positions agree with TRBD2. Input material: PBMCs. This receptor was identified in a man in his forties in good health and CMV-seronegative. This chain's CDR3 is CASSLDLGVAGNQETQYF. DNA of the CDR3: TGTGCCAGCAGCTTAGATCTGGGGGTAGCGGGAAACCAAGAGACCCAGTACTTC.